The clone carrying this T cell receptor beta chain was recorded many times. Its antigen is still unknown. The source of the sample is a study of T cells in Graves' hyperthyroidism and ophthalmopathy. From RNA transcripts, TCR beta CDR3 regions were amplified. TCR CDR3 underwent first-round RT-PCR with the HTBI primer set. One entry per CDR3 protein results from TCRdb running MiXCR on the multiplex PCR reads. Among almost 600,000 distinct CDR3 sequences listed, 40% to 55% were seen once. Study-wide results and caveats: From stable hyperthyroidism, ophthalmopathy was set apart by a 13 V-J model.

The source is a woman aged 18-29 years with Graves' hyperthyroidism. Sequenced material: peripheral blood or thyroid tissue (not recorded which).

CDR3 in amino acids: CASSAQGTGVLDTQYF. CDR3 nucleotides: TGTGCCAGCAGCGCCCAAGGGACAGGGGTATTAGATACGCAGTATTTT. V gene TRBV9 combines with J gene TRBJ2-3; 10 nucleotides match TRBD1. The CDR3 runs 16 residues. After removal of 3 bases from V and 5 bases from J, the junction contained 9 bases not matched to a gene. Germline V gives CDR1 SGDLS, CDR2 YYNGEE.